This T cell receptor (beta chain) was sequenced in a study of shared clonotypes between healthy human individuals. Germline V CDR1 and CDR2: LGHNA, YSLEER. The trim removed 1 base at V and 2 bases at J, leaving 12 bases unmatched. The CDR3 is 18 residues long. CD45RA-negative memory and CD45RA+ naive subsets were split from the CD4+ cells. Here immunoSEQ multiplex PCR was the method, and the copy in TCRdb shows in-frame clones only, minus some. Altogether roughly 170,000 clones are present, approximately 61% being singletons, with the ten largest covering more than 9%. The TCR was taken from a man between 25 and 39 years old in good health. Sequenced material: memory CD4+ T cells sorted from blood. As to subset: CD45RA-negative fraction. The V and J genes are TRBV4-3 and TRBJ2-7; TRBD2 agrees at 9 bases. The chain's CDR3 is CASSQGPGSSGSAYEQYF. CDR3 in DNA: TGCGCCAGCAGCCAAGGGCCGGGTAGTAGCGGGAGTGCCTACGAGCAGTACTTC.